This T cell receptor (beta chain) came from a study of patients and donors after allogeneic stem cell transplantation. Trimming shortened V by 0 bases and J by 7 bases, and 10 bases separated the two germline ends. Germline lookup yields CDR1 MNHNS and CDR2 SASEGT. The CDR3 length is 14 residues. The sample holds one count of this clonotype. TCRdb reprocessed the RT-PCR reads with MiXCR, giving one entry per CDR3 protein. Of approximately 200,000 distinct CDR3 sequences in the sample, around two fifths were seen once. The TCR was taken from a human donor who was either an allogeneic HSCT recipient or a stem cell or donor lymphocyte infusion donor (not recorded which). It is not recorded whose cells these are; they may come from a transplant donor. V gene TRBV6-1 combines with J gene TRBJ1-5, with D possibly being TRBD1 (5 bases). Sequences were obtained from blood, either unsorted or a sorted T cell fraction (not recorded which). Here the CDR3 reads CASSEAGGTQPQHF. The CDR3 coding sequence is TGTGCCAGCAGTGAAGCGGGGGGGACCCAGCCCCAGCATTTT.